These T cell receptor beta chains were read from a single sample in a study of cytomegalovirus exposure and HLA in healthy donors. Profiled with immunoSEQ multiplex PCR; TCRdb holds only in-frame clones, not every one. Among about 200,000 clones listed, around 80% were seen once. The sequenced material came from PBMCs. These receptors originate from a woman aged 25 to 39 in good health and CMV-seronegative. Both conserved end residues are part of each CDR3. D genes are given only for firm matches. Some rows mark clone size as missing; the rest say once, few, many or name a class of expanded clone.

CDR3aa	CDR3nt	abundance	j_gene	v_gene	d_gene
CASSPPAPGTYREQYF	TGTGCCAGCTCACCACCTGCCCCCGGTACTTATCGGGAGCAGTACTTC	few	TRBJ2-7	TRBV18	NA
CASRLGQGATEAFF	TGTGCCAGTAGGCTCGGACAGGGGGCTACTGAAGCTTTCTTT	once	TRBJ1-1	TRBV19	TRBD1
CASSVVSRYGYTF	TGTGCCAGCAGCGTAGTGTCTCGGTATGGCTACACCTTC	NA	TRBJ1-2	TRBV9	NA
CASSLVRPRGDTQYF	TGTGCCAGCAGTTTGGTAAGGCCCAGGGGAGATACGCAGTATTTT	NA	TRBJ2-3	TRBV27	NA
CASSPRTAGNTEAFF	TGTGCCAGCAGCCCGCGGACAGCAGGGAACACTGAAGCTTTCTTT	NA	TRBJ1-1	TRBV7-9	NA
CASSLAPGQGSTEAFF	TGCGCCAGCAGCTTGGCCCCGGGACAGGGGAGCACTGAAGCTTTCTTT	NA	TRBJ1-1	TRBV5-1	TRBD1
CASSLNRGPGQFF	TGTGCCAGCAGCCTGAACAGGGGACCTGGGCAGTTCTTC	NA	TRBJ2-1	TRBV7-6	TRBD1
CASSLDRSYTGELFF	TGTGCCAGCAGTTTGGACAGAAGCTACACCGGGGAGCTGTTTTTT	NA	TRBJ2-2	TRBV5-6	NA
CASSYSTGLTSDEQYF	TGTGCCAGCAGTTACTCGACAGGGCTGACCTCGGACGAGCAGTACTTC	NA	TRBJ2-7	TRBV6-5	TRBD1
CASSLAYNEQFF	TGCGCCAGCAGCTTGGCTTACAATGAGCAGTTCTTC	NA	TRBJ2-1	TRBV5-1	NA
CASSQVPGGGPDEQYF	TGTGCCAGCAGCCAAGTCCCCGGGGGGGGGCCGGACGAGCAGTACTTC	NA	TRBJ2-7	TRBV4-2	TRBD2
CASPGANGYTF	TGTGCCAGTCCAGGGGCTAATGGCTACACCTTC	NA	TRBJ1-2	TRBV19	NA
CASTGVVSGANVLTF	TGTGCCAGCACAGGGGTAGTTTCCGGGGCCAACGTCCTGACTTTC	once	TRBJ2-6	TRBV27	NA
CASSQTGPNYGYTF	TGTGCCAGCAGTCAGACAGGGCCTAACTATGGCTACACCTTC	NA	TRBJ1-2	TRBV6-1	TRBD1
CASSETGVYEQYF	TGTGCCAGCAGTGAAACGGGAGTGTACGAGCAGTACTTC	NA	TRBJ2-7	TRBV6-1	NA
CASSGQQGKSGNTIYF	TGTGCCAGCAGCGGACAGCAGGGGAAATCTGGAAACACCATATATTTT	NA	TRBJ1-3	TRBV7-6	NA
CASSIEFSGRGTDTQYF	TGTGCCAGTAGTATAGAATTTAGCGGGAGGGGCACAGATACGCAGTATTTT	NA	TRBJ2-3	TRBV19	TRBD2
CASSLPRNLPGNEQFF	TGCGCCAGCAGCTTGCCCAGAAACCTACCAGGGAATGAGCAGTTCTTC	NA	TRBJ2-1	TRBV5-1	NA
CASSLVKTSTDTQYF	TGCGCCAGCAGCTTGGTGAAAACTAGCACAGATACGCAGTATTTT	NA	TRBJ2-3	TRBV5-1	NA
CASGGQGSGYGYTF	TGTGCCAGCGGAGGACAGGGGAGCGGCTATGGCTACACCTTC	NA	TRBJ1-2	TRBV6-1	TRBD1
CASSQSQSLAEPYEQYF	TGCGCCAGCAGCCAAAGCCAGTCACTTGCGGAGCCTTACGAGCAGTACTTC	NA	TRBJ2-7	TRBV4-1	NA
CASSYGQENEKLFF	TGTGCCAGCAGCTATGGACAGGAGAATGAAAAACTGTTTTTT	few	TRBJ1-4	TRBV7-6	TRBD1
CVIGTGYQPQHF	TGCGTCATCGGGACAGGATATCAGCCCCAGCATTTT	few	TRBJ1-5	TRBV23-1	TRBD1
CASSLGQGASYEQYF	TGTGCCAGCAGCCTCGGGCAGGGGGCGAGCTACGAGCAGTACTTC	NA	TRBJ2-7	TRBV4-2	TRBD1
CASSPQGTGVGEQYF	TGCGCCAGCAGTCCGCAGGGGACAGGAGTGGGGGAGCAGTACTTC	once	TRBJ2-7	TRBV23-1	TRBD1
CASSVGTGGHEQYF	TGTGCCAGCAGCGTCGGGACAGGGGGCCACGAGCAGTACTTC	few	TRBJ2-7	TRBV7-3	TRBD1
CASSFSSGRSELFF	TGTGCCAGCAGCTTCTCTAGCGGGAGGTCGGAGCTGTTTTTT	once	TRBJ2-2	TRBV11-3	TRBD2
CASSQDGWEDSSGNTIYF	TGTGCCAGCAGCCAAGATGGGTGGGAGGACTCCTCTGGAAACACCATATATTTT	NA	TRBJ1-3	TRBV4-2	NA
CASSDTDFDYGYTF	TGTGCCAGCAGCGACACAGATTTCGACTATGGCTACACCTTC	NA	TRBJ1-2	TRBV5-6	NA
CASSPWTSGVSSYEQYF	TGTGCCAGCTCACCCTGGACTAGCGGTGTGAGCTCCTACGAGCAGTACTTC	few	TRBJ2-7	TRBV18	TRBD2
CASSSPATGNEKLFF	TGTGCCAGCAGTTCTCCGGCGACAGGGAATGAAAAACTGTTTTTT	NA	TRBJ1-4	TRBV28	TRBD1
CASSLSVAGELFF	TGTGCCAGCAGCCTGTCAGTGGCCGGGGAGCTGTTTTTT	NA	TRBJ2-2	TRBV5-6	NA
CASSFGLADMDEQYF	TGTGCCAGCAGCTTTGGACTAGCGGACATGGACGAGCAGTACTTC	NA	TRBJ2-7	TRBV7-9	TRBD2
CASSESTGGASGYTF	TGTGCCAGCAGTGAATCGACAGGGGGCGCTTCCGGCTACACCTTC	NA	TRBJ1-2	TRBV6-1	TRBD1
CASKSRGSYEQYF	TGTGCCAGCAAGTCAAGGGGATCCTACGAGCAGTACTTC	NA	TRBJ2-7	TRBV7-8	NA
CASSPLQTSGRQLSNTGELFF	TGTGCCAGCTCACCACTTCAGACTAGCGGGAGGCAGTTATCGAACACCGGGGAGCTGTTTTTT	NA	TRBJ2-2	TRBV18	TRBD2
CASSSTGDWDTEAFF	TGCGCCAGCAGCTCTACAGGGGATTGGGACACTGAAGCTTTCTTT	NA	TRBJ1-1	TRBV5-1	TRBD1
CASGLGTDFNQPQHF	TGTGCTAGTGGTTTGGGGACAGACTTCAATCAGCCCCAGCATTTT	NA	TRBJ1-5	TRBV12-5	NA
CASSLGLAGGSTTTDTQYF	TGCGCCAGCAGCTTGGGACTAGCGGGAGGATCTACCACCACAGATACGCAGTATTTT	NA	TRBJ2-3	TRBV5-1	TRBD2
CSVEEGYTF	TGCAGCGTGGAGGAAGGCTACACCTTC	few	TRBJ1-2	TRBV29-1	NA
CASSLAVSGGGNEQFF	TGTGCCAGCAGTTTGGCGGTTAGCGGGGGGGGCAATGAGCAGTTCTTC	NA	TRBJ2-1	TRBV28	TRBD2
CSVEGTRSTDTQYF	TGCAGCGTTGAAGGGACTAGGAGCACAGATACGCAGTATTTT	NA	TRBJ2-3	TRBV29-1	TRBD2
CACRPTGRYTEAFF	TGTGCCTGTAGACCGACAGGAAGGTACACTGAAGCTTTCTTT	NA	TRBJ1-1	TRBV30	NA
CASSYQSRGAVDTQYF	TGTGCCAGCAGTTACCAATCACGGGGGGCTGTAGATACGCAGTATTTT	NA	TRBJ2-3	TRBV6-5	NA
CASSWDRQVSIQYF	TGCGCCAGCAGTTGGGACAGGCAAGTTAGCATTCAGTACTTC	NA	TRBJ2-4	TRBV5-1	TRBD1
CASSLVITGELFF	TGTGCCAGCAGCTTGGTTATCACCGGGGAGCTGTTTTTT	NA	TRBJ2-2	TRBV5-8	NA
CASSRTNTQYF	TGTGCCAGTAGCAGGACAAATACCCAGTACTTC	NA	TRBJ2-5	TRBV19	NA
CASSGQGISYEQYF	TGTGCCAGCAGTGGACAGGGGATCTCCTACGAGCAGTACTTC	NA	TRBJ2-7	TRBV2	TRBD1